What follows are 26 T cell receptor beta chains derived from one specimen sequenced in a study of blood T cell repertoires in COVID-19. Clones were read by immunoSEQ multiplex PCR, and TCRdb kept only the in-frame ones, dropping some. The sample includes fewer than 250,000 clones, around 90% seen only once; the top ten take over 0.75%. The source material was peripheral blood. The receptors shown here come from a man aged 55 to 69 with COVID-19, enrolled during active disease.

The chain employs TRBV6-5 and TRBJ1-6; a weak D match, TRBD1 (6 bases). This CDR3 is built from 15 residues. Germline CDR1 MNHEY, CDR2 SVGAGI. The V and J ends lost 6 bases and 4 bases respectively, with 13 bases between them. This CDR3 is CASRGQFVYNSPLHF. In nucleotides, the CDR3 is TGTGCCAGCAGAGGACAGTTTGTTTATAATTCACCCCTCCACTTT.

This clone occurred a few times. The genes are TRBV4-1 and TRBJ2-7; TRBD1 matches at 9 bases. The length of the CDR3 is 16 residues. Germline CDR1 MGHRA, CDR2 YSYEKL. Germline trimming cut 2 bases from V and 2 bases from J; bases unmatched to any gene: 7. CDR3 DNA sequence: TGCGCCAGCAGCCAACAGGGGACAGGGAGGACCTACGAGCAGTACTTC. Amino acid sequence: CASSQQGTGRTYEQYF.

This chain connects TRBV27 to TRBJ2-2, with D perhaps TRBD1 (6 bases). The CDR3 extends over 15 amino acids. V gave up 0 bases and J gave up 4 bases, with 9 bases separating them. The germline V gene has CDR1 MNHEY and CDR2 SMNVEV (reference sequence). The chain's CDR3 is CASSLSQGSTGELFF. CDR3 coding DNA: TGTGCCAGCAGTTTATCTCAGGGGAGCACCGGGGAGCTGTTTTTT.

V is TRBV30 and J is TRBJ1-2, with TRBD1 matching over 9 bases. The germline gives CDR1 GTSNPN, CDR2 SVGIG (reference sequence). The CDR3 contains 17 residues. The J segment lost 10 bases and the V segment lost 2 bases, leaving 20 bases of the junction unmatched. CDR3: CAWSRRDRAIPTTVYTF. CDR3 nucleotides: TGTGCCTGGAGTAGGAGGGACAGGGCCATCCCTACTACGGTCTACACCTTC.

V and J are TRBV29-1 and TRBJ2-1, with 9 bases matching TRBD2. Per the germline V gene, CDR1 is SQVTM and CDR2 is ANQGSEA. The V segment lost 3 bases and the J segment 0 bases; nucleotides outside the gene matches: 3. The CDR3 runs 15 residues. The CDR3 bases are TGCAGCGTTGAGCTAGCGGGATACTCCTACAATGAGCAGTTCTTC. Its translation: CSVELAGYSYNEQFF.

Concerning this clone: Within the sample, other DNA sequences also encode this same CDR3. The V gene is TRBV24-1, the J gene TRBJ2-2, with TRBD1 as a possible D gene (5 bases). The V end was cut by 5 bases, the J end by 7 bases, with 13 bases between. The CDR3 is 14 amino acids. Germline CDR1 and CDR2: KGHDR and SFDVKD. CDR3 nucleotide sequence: TGTGCCACCAGTGTCCAGGGTTGGGGCGGGGAGCTGTTTTTT. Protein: CATSVQGWGGELFF.

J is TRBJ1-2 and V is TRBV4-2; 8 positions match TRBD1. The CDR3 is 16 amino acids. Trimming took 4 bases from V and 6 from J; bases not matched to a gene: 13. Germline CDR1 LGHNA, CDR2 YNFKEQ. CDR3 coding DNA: TGTGCCAGCAGCCCCCTAGGGGGACAGGAGGAACATGGCTACACCTTC. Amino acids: CASSPLGGQEEHGYTF.

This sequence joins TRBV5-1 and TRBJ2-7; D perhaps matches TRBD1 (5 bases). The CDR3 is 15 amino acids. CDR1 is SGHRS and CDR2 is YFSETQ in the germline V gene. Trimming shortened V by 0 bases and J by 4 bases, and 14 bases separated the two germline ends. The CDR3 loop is CASSLGQTSTYEQYF. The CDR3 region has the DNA TGCGCCAGCAGCTTGGGACAGACATCTACATACGAGCAGTACTTC.

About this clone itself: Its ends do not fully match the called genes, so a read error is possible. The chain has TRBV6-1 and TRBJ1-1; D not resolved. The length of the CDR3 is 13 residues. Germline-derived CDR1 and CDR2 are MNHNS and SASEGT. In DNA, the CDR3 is TGTGCCAGCAGCGAAGCCTGGAACACTGAAGCTTTCTTT. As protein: CASSEAWNTEAFF.

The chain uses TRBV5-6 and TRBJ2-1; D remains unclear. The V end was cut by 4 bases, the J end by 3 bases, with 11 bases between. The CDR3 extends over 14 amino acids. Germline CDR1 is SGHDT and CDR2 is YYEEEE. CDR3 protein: CASSPRLFYNEQFF. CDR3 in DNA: TGTGCCAGCAGCCCCCGTCTTTTCTACAATGAGCAGTTCTTC.

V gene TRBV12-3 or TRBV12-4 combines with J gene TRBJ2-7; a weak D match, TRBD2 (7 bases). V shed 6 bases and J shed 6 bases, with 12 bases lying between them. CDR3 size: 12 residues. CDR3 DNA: TGTGCCAGCAGCCCAGGGGAGGGCGAGCAGTACTTC. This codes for CASSPGEGEQYF.

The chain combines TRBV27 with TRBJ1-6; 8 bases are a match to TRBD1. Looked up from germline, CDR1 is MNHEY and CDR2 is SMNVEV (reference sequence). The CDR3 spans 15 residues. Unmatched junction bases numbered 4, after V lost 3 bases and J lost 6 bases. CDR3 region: CASSFGGQGNSPLHF. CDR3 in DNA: TGTGCCAGCAGTTTTGGTGGACAGGGTAATTCACCCCTCCACTTT.

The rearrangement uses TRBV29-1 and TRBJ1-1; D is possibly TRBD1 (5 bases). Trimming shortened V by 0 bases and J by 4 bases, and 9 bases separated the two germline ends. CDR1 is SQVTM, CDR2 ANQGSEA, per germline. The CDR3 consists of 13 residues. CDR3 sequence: CSVEEDKGTEAFF. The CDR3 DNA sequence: TGCAGCGTTGAAGAGGACAAAGGCACTGAAGCTTTCTTT. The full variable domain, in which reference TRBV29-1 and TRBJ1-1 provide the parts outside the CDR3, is SAVISQKPSRDICQRGTSLTIQCQVDSQVTMMFWYRQQPGQSLTLIATANQGSEATYESGFVIDKFPISRPNLTFSTLTVSNMSPEDSSIYLCSVEEDKGTEAFFGQGTRLTVV.

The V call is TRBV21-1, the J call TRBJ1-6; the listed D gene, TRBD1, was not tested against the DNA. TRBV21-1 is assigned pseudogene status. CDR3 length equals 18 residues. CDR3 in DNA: TGTGCCAGCAGCACCGAAGGGCCCGGACAGGCCCATAGGGCACCCCTCCACTTT. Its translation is CASSTEGPGQAHRAPLHF.

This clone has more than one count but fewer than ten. The CDR3 is CASSRQGQQPQHF. The CDR3 DNA follows: TGTGCCAGCAGCCGACAGGGACAACAGCCCCAGCATTTT. This rearrangement joins TRBV6-5 to TRBJ1-5, with 7 bases identical to TRBD1. Per germline, CDR1 MNHEY and CDR2 SVGAGI. The CDR3 is 13 amino acids. V was clipped by 6 bases and J by 7 bases; unmatched bases: 6.

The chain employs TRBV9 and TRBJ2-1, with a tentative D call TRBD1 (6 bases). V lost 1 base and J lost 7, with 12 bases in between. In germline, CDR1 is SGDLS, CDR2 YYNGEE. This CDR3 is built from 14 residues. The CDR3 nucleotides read TGTGCCAGCAGCGTATGGCAGGGGCAAAATGAGCAGTTCTTC. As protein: CASSVWQGQNEQFF.

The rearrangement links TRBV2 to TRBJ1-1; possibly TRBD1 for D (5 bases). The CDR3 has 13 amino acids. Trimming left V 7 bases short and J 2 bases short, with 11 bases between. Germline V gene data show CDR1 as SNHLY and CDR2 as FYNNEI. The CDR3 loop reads CASTMGLNTEAFF. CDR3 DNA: TGTGCCAGCACTATGGGACTAAACACTGAAGCTTTCTTT.

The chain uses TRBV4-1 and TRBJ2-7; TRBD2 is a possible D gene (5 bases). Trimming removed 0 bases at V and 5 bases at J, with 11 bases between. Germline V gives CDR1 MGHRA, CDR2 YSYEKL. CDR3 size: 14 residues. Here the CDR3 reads CASSQEPPRDEQYF. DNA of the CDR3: TGCGCCAGCAGCCAAGAACCCCCGAGGGACGAGCAGTACTTC.

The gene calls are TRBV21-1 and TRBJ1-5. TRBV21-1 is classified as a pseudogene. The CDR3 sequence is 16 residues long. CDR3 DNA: TGTGCCAGCAGCATCCCTCGGCGGGGGTTTAGTCAGCCCCAGCATTTT. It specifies CASSIPRRGFSQPQHF.

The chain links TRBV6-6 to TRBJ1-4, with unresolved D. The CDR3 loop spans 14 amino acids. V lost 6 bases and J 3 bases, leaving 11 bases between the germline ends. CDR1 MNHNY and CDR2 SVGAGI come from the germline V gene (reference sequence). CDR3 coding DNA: TGTGCCAGCAGGTCCGTCGAGTCTAATGAAAAACTGTTTTTT. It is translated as CASRSVESNEKLFF.

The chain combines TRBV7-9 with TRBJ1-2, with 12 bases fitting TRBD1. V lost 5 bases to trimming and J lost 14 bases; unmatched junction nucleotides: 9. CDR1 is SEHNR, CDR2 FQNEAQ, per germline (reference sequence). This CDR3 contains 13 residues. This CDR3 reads CASSLNPGQGATF. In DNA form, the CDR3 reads TGTGCCAGCAGCCTAAATCCGGGACAGGGGGCGACCTTC.

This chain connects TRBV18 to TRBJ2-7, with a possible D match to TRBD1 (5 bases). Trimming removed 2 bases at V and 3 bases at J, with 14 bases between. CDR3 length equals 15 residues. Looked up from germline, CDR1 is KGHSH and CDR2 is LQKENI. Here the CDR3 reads CASSPGATENYEQYF. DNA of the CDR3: TGTGCCAGCTCACCAGGGGCGACGGAGAACTACGAGCAGTACTTC.

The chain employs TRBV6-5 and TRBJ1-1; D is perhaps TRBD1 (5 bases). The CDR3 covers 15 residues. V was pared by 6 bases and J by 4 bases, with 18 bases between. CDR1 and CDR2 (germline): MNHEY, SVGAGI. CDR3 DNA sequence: TGTGCCAGCAGGGCCCCGTCTAGGGGTGGCACTGAAGCTTTCTTT. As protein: CASRAPSRGGTEAFF.

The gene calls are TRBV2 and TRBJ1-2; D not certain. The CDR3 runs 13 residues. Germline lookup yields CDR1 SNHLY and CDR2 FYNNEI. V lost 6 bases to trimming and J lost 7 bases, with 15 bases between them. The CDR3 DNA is TGTGCCAGCAGATCATGGGAGGGTGCTGGCTACACCTTC. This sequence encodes CASRSWEGAGYTF. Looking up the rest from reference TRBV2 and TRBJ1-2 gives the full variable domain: EPEVTQTPSHQVTQMGQEVILRCVPISNHLYFYWYRQILGQKVEFLVSFYNNEISEKSEIFDDQFSVERPDGSNFTLKIRSTKLEDSAMYFCASRSWEGAGYTFGSGTRLTVV.

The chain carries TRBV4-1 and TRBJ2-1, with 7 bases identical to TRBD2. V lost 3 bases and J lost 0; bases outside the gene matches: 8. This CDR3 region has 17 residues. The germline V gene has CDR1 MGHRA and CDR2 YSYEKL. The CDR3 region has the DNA TGCGCCAGCAGCCAGGGTCCTAGCGGAAGCTCCTACAATGAGCAGTTCTTC. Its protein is CASSQGPSGSSYNEQFF.

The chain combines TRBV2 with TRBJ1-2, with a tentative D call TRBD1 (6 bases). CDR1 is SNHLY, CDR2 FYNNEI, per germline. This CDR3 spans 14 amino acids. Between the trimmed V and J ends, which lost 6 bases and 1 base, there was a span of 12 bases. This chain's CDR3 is CASRQGQYNYGYTF. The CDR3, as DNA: TGTGCCAGCAGGCAAGGACAGTATAACTATGGCTACACCTTC.